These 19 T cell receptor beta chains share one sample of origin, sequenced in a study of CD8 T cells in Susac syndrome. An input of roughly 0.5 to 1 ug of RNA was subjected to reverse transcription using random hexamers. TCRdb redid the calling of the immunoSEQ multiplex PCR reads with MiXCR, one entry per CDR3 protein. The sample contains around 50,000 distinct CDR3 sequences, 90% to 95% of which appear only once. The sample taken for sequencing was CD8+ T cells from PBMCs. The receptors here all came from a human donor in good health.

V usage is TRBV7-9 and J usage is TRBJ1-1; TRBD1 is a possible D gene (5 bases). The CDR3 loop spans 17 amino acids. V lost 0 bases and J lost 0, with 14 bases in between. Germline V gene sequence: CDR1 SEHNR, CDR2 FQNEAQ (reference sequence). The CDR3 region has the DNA TGTGCCAGCAGCTTAGCGTCAGCGGGACGCGTGAACACTGAAGCTTTCTTT. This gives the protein CASSLASAGRVNTEAFF.

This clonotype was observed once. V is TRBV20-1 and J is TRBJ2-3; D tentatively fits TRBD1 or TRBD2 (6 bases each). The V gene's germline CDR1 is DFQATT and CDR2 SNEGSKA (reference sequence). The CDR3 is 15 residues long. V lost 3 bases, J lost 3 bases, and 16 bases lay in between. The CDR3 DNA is TGCAGTGCTAGTCCTAGCGACAGGCAGACAGATACGCAGTATTTT. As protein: CSASPSDRQTDTQYF.

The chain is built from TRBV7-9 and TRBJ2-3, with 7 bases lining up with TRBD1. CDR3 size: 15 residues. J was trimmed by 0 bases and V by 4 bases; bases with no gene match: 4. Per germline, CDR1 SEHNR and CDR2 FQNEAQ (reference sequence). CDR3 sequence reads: CASSSTGISTDTQYF. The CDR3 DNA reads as TGTGCCAGCAGCTCGACAGGGATTAGCACAGATACGCAGTATTTT.

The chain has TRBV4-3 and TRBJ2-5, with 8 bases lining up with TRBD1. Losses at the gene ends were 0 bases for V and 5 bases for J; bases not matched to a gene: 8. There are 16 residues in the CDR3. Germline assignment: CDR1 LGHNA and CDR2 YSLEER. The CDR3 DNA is TGCGCCAGCAGCCAAGATGGGTTGGACAGGGATGAGACCCAGTACTTC. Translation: CASSQDGLDRDETQYF.

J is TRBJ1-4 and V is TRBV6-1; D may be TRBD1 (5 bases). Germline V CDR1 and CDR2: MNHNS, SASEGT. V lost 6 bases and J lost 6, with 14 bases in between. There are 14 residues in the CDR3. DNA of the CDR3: TGTGCCAGCAGCGCTGGGGGGGAAGATGAAAAACTGTTTTTT. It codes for CASSAGGEDEKLFF.

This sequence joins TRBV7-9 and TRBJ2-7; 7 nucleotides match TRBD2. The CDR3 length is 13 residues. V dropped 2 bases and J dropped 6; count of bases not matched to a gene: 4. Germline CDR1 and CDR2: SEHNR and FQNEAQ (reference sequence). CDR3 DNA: TGTGCCAGCAGCTTATACCCGGGGGGCGAGCAGTACTTC. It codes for CASSLYPGGEQYF.

CDR3 nucleotide sequence: TGCGCCAGCAGCCAAGGGACTAGCGGGCACACAGATACGCAGTATTTT. As protein: CASSQGTSGHTDTQYF. V usage is TRBV4-1 and J usage is TRBJ2-3, with 11 bases aligning to TRBD2. The V segment lost 1 base and the J segment 2 bases; nucleotides outside the gene matches: 2. The CDR3 is 16 amino acids. Germline V gives CDR1 MGHRA, CDR2 YSYEKL.

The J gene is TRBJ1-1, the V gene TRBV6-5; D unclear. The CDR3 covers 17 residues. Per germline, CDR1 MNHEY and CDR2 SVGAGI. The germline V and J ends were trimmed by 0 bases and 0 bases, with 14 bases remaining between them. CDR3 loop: CASSYSLSIQLNTEAFF. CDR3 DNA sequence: TGTGCCAGCAGTTACTCCCTATCGATACAGCTGAACACTGAAGCTTTCTTT.

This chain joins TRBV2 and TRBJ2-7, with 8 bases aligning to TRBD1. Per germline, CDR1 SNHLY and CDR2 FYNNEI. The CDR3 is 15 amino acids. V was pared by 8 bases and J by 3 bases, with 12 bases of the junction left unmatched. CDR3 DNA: TGTGCCAGCGTCCCCGTGAGACAGGGGCTCTACGAGCAGTACTTC. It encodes CASVPVRQGLYEQYF.

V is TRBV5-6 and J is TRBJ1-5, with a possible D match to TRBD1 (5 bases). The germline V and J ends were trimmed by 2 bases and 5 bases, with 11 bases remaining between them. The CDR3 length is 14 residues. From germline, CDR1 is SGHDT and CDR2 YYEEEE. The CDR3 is CASSFGQIHQPQHF. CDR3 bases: TGTGCCAGCAGCTTTGGACAAATACATCAGCCCCAGCATTTT.

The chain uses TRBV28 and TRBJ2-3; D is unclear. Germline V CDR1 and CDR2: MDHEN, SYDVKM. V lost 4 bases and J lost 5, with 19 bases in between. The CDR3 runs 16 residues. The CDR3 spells CASSSHPGPYGDTQYF. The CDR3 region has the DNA TGTGCCAGCAGTTCCCACCCCGGCCCCTATGGAGATACGCAGTATTTT.

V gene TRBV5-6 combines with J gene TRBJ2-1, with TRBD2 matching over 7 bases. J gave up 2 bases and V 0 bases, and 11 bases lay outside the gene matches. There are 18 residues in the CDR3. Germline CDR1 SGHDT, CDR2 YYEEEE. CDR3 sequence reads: CASSLGHLGAGAYNEQFF. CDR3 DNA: TGTGCCAGCAGCTTGGGTCATTTAGGGGCGGGGGCCTACAATGAGCAGTTCTTC.

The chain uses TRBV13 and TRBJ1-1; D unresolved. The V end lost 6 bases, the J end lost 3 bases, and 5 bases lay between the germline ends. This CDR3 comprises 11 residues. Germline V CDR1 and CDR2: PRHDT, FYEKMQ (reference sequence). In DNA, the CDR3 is TGTGCCAGCAGAAATTACACTGAAGCTTTCTTT. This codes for CASRNYTEAFF. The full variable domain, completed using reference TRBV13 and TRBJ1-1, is AAGVIQSPRHLIKEKRETATLKCYPIPRHDTVYWYQQGPGQDPQFLISFYEKMQSDKGSIPDRFSAQQFSDYHSELNMSSLELGDSALYFCASRNYTEAFFGQGTRLTVV.

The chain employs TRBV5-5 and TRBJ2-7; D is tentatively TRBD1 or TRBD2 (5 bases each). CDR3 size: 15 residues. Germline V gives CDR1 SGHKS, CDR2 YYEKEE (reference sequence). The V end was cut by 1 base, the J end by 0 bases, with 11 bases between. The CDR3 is CASSLLQGPSYEQYF. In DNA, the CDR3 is TGTGCCAGCAGCTTGCTGCAGGGACCCTCCTACGAGCAGTACTTC.

The CDR3 DNA reads as TGCGCCAGCAGCCAAGATAGGACCATATCCTACAATGAGCAGTTCTTC. It encodes CASSQDRTISYNEQFF. The chain joins TRBV4-3 to TRBJ2-1; D remains unclear. The CDR3 is 16 amino acids. Germline assignment: CDR1 LGHNA and CDR2 YSLEER. Trimming took off 0 bases at V and 1 base at J, with 10 bases between the two ends.

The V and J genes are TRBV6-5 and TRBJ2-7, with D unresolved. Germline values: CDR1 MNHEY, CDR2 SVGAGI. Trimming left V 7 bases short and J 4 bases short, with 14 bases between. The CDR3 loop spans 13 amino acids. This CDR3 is CASTPRSGYEQYF. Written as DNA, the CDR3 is TGTGCCAGCACCCCCCGTTCTGGGTACGAGCAGTACTTC.

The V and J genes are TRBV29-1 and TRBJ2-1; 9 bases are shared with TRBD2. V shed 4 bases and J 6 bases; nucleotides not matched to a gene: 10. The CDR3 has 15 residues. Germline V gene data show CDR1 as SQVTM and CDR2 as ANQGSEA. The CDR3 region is CSVGVAGARFNEQFF. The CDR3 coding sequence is TGCAGCGTTGGGGTAGCGGGAGCTCGGTTCAATGAGCAGTTCTTC.

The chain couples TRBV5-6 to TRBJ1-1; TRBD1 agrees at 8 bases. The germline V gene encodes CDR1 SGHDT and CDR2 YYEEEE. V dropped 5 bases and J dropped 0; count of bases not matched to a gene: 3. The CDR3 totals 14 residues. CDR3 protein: CASRTGAMNTEAFF. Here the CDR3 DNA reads TGTGCCAGCAGGACAGGGGCCATGAACACTGAAGCTTTCTTT.

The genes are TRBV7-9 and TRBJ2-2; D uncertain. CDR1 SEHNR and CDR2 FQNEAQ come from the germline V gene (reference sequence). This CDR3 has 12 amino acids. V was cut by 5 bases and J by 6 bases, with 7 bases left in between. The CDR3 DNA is TGTGCCAGCAGCCTAGTGTCCGGGGAGCTGTTTTTT. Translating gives CASSLVSGELFF.